These T cell receptor beta chains were read from a single sample in a study of blood T cell repertoires in COVID-19. Using immunoSEQ multiplex PCR, the repertoire was profiled, and TCRdb retains in-frame clones only, with some absent. The sample holds roughly 100,000 clones; roughly 82% are singletons and the top ten take roughly 4%. The specimen was peripheral blood. These receptors originate from a human donor in a cohort sampled during active COVID-19. The CDR3 runs from the conserved cysteine through the conserved F or W. The D gene is left open where the match is weak. Some rows have no size entry. The others give once, few or many, or a class for an expanded clone.

abundance,d_gene,j_gene,v_gene,CDR3nt,CDR3aa
NA,TRBD1,TRBJ2-1,TRBV11-3,TGTGCCAGCAGCTTAGGGGGACAGAGCTCCTACAATGAGCAGTTCTTC,CASSLGGQSSYNEQFF
NA,NA,TRBJ1-1,TRBV7-9,TGTGCCAGCACCCTAGTGGGTTCGGCTGAAGCTTTCTTT,CASTLVGSAEAFF
NA,NA,TRBJ1-3,TRBV9,TGTGCCAGCAGCCTCCTCGACATAAGCTCTGGAAACACCATATATTTT,CASSLLDISSGNTIYF
few,NA,TRBJ2-7,TRBV6-6,TGTGCCAGCAGCCGTACAGGGCCCTCCGAGCAGTACTTC,CASSRTGPSEQYF
NA,NA,TRBJ1-6,TRBV19,TGTGCCAGTAGTATGAGGCAGCATAATTCACCCCTCCACTTT,CASSMRQHNSPLHF
once,TRBD1,TRBJ2-2,TRBV9,TGTGCCAGCAGCTACAGGACAGGGGCCGGGGAGCTGTTTTTT,CASSYRTGAGELFF
NA,NA,TRBJ2-7,TRBV7-3,TGTGCCAGCAGCGTCGGGGTGCAATACGAGCAGTACTTC,CASSVGVQYEQYF
NA,NA,TRBJ2-2,TRBV15,TGTGCCACCAGCAGAGATGGTAGGGGGAACACCGGGGAGCTGTTTTTT,CATSRDGRGNTGELFF
once,NA,TRBJ2-7,TRBV28,TGTGCCAGCAGTTTGGTCACAGGCGAGCAGTACTTC,CASSLVTGEQYF
NA,TRBD1,TRBJ1-1,TRBV6-2/TRBV6-3,TGTGCCAGCAGTTACAACCCGGGACAGGGGTTTCTGAACACTGAAGCTTTCTTT,CASSYNPGQGFLNTEAFF
once,NA,TRBJ2-3,TRBV11-3,TGTGCCAGCAGCTTAGGGCTGGGCAGAACAGATACGCAGTATTTT,CASSLGLGRTDTQYF
NA,NA,TRBJ2-6,TRBV25-1,TGTGCCAGCAGTGGTAGACTACTCCACTCTGGGGCCAACGTCCTGACTTTC,CASSGRLLHSGANVLTF
NA,NA,TRBJ2-7,TRBV28,TGTGCCAGCAGCCCGCTCGGGGTACACTCCTACGAGCAGTACTTC,CASSPLGVHSYEQYF
NA,NA,TRBJ2-3,TRBV3-1/TRBV3-2,TGTGCCAGCAGCCAAGATAAGCGTAGACAGGCAGATACGCAGTATTTT,CASSQDKRRQADTQYF
NA,TRBD1,TRBJ2-7,TRBV2,TGTGCCAGCAGCGGGACAGGATACTACGAGCAGTACTTC,CASSGTGYYEQYF
NA,TRBD1,TRBJ1-1,TRBV9,TGTGCCAGCAGCCCCAGGGGGCTCAACACTGAAGCTTTCTTT,CASSPRGLNTEAFF
NA,NA,TRBJ2-7,TRBV5-1,TGCGCCAGCAGCTTCCGTCCTTTGACAGTCTCTACCTACGAGCAGTACTTC,CASSFRPLTVSTYEQYF
NA,TRBD1,TRBJ2-7,TRBV6-6,TGTGCCAGCAGTTACGCCCGGGACAGGGGGACCTACGAGCAGTACTTC,CASSYARDRGTYEQYF
once,TRBD1,TRBJ2-2,TRBV5-1,TGCGCCGGAAGACCGGGACAGAGCACCGGGGAGCTGTTTTTT,CAGRPGQSTGELFF
NA,TRBD1,TRBJ2-3,TRBV18,TGTGCCAGCTCACGAAGGGACAGGGGCCGCACAGATACGCAGTATTTT,CASSRRDRGRTDTQYF
few,TRBD2,TRBJ2-3,TRBV28,TGTGCCAGCAGCGAATTGGGGGCGGGGGGGCCATATACGCAGTATTTT,CASSELGAGGPYTQYF
NA,NA,TRBJ2-2,TRBV9,TGTGCCAGCAGCGTAGGAAGTCCGGGTACCGGGGAGCTGTTTTTT,CASSVGSPGTGELFF
NA,NA,TRBJ1-1,TRBV9,TGTGCCAGCAGCTTCACTCGGGACACTGAAGCTTTCTTT,CASSFTRDTEAFF
NA,TRBD2,TRBJ2-3,TRBV7-2,TGTGCCAGCAGCTTAGGATTAGCGGGGGGGCCTACTCATACGCAGTATTTT,CASSLGLAGGPTHTQYF
NA,NA,TRBJ1-2,TRBV5-1,TGCGCCAGCAGCTTGACCGGGTATGACTATGGCTACACCTTC,CASSLTGYDYGYTF
NA,NA,TRBJ2-1,TRBV2,TGTGCCAGCAGTGAGAGCAATGAGCAGTTCTTC,CASSESNEQFF
NA,NA,TRBJ1-5,TRBV6-7,TGTGCCAGCAGTCCCCCCAGGCTTAGCAATCAGCCCCAGCATTTT,CASSPPRLSNQPQHF
NA,TRBD2,TRBJ2-3,TRBV10-1,TGCGCCAGCAGTGAGGGACTAGCGGCTAGCACAGATACGCAGTATTTT,CASSEGLAASTDTQYF
NA,NA,TRBJ2-7,TRBV27,TGTGCCAGCAGTTTAAGTCCCCTCCTTTTTAACAGGAACGAGCAGTACTTC,CASSLSPLLFNRNEQYF
few,TRBD1,TRBJ2-7,TRBV23-1,TGCGCCAGCAGTCAATCGCGGGACAGGCGGACCTACGAGCAGTACTTC,CASSQSRDRRTYEQYF
NA,NA,TRBJ2-3,TRBV28,TGTGCCAGCAGTGCGGCTCGGGGAGTCCTCGATACGCAGTATTTT,CASSAARGVLDTQYF
NA,NA,TRBJ2-3,TRBV5-8,TGTGCCAGCAGCTTGTCGGCGGGGACAGATACGCAGTATTTT,CASSLSAGTDTQYF
few,NA,TRBJ1-6,TRBV20-1,TGCAGTGCTCCGGCCGGGGGGACCCTCCACTTT,CSAPAGGTLHF
NA,NA,TRBJ2-7,TRBV3-1/TRBV3-2,TGTGCCAGCAGCCAAGCAGGGTATGAGCAGTACTTC,CASSQAGYEQYF
NA,TRBD2,TRBJ2-5,TRBV2,TGTGCCAGCAGTGACCCTAGCGGGGGCTGGGAGACCCAGTACTTC,CASSDPSGGWETQYF
NA,TRBD1,TRBJ2-7,TRBV7-2,TGTGCCAGCAGCTTAGATCGAGGGGGACAGGGGGCTAGGGAGCAGTACTTC,CASSLDRGGQGAREQYF
NA,NA,TRBJ2-5,TRBV5-1,TGCGCCAGCAGCTTGGCCCCGGGGCAAGAGACCCAGTACTTC,CASSLAPGQETQYF
NA,NA,TRBJ2-1,TRBV5-1,TGCGCCAGCAGCTTGGGGGCCCTAAGCTCCTACAATGAGCAGTTCTTC,CASSLGALSSYNEQFF
once,NA,TRBJ2-3,TRBV7-2,TGTGCCAGCAGCTTTAGTGGACTTCGCACAGATACGCAGTATTTT,CASSFSGLRTDTQYF
NA,NA,TRBJ1-1,TRBV6-5,TGTGCCAGCAGTTACTCGACCGGGTCTATGAACACTGAAGCTTTCTTT,CASSYSTGSMNTEAFF
NA,TRBD1,TRBJ2-5,TRBV30,TGTGCCTGGGACAGGGGGCCACAAGAGACCCAGTACTTC,CAWDRGPQETQYF
NA,TRBD2,TRBJ2-7,TRBV24-1,TGTGCCACCAGTGATTCCCAGGGAGGGCGCTACGAGCAGTACTTC,CATSDSQGGRYEQYF
NA,NA,TRBJ2-7,TRBV19,TGTGCCAGTAGTACCCGAAGGGGACTCTCCTACGAGCAGTACTTC,CASSTRRGLSYEQYF
NA,TRBD2,TRBJ2-7,TRBV19,TGTGCCAGTAGCCCCCTAAAGAGGAGCGGGGGCTACGAGCAGTACTTC,CASSPLKRSGGYEQYF
once,TRBD1,TRBJ2-7,TRBV6-5,TGTGCCAGCAGTTACCAACAGGGGGCGGGGTACGAGCAGTACTTC,CASSYQQGAGYEQYF
NA,TRBD1,TRBJ2-7,TRBV6-5,TGTGCCAGCAGGGACAGGGCTGGGGAGCAGTACTTC,CASRDRAGEQYF
NA,TRBD2,TRBJ2-5,TRBV5-5,TGTGCCAGCAGCTTGGGGACTAGCGGGGTCGAGACCCAGTACTTC,CASSLGTSGVETQYF
NA,TRBD2,TRBJ2-7,TRBV9,TGTGCCAGCAGCGCGGGACTAGCGGGGGCGGGGGAGCAGTACTTC,CASSAGLAGAGEQYF
NA,TRBD1,TRBJ1-5,TRBV6-1,TGTGCCAGCAGTGAATTAGGACAGGGGGATCAGCCCCAGCATTTT,CASSELGQGDQPQHF